This is a list of T cell receptor beta chains from one sample in a study of blood T cell repertoires in COVID-19. TCRdb keeps only in-frame clones here, not all; method: immunoSEQ multiplex PCR. The sample holds more than 300,000 clones, about four fifths seen once. Sequenced input: peripheral blood. The receptors were sampled from a woman in her forties or fifties with acute or convalescent COVID-19. CDR3s include the opening cysteine and the closing phenylalanine or tryptophan. The order of the fields is D gene, J gene, V gene, clone size, CDR3 protein, CDR3 DNA. A D gene is named only where the DNA matches it firmly. Rows give clone size only sometimes, using once, few, many, or a class for an expanded clone.

NA TRBJ2-3 TRBV5-4 NA CASSPGGASTDTQYF TGTGCCAGCAGCCCGGGCGGGGCTAGCACAGATACGCAGTATTTT
NA TRBJ1-6 TRBV7-9 NA CASSLASGRVASPLHF TGTGCCAGCAGCTTAGCGTCCGGCAGGGTGGCGTCACCCCTCCACTTT
TRBD1 TRBJ1-4 TRBV30 NA CALTGVNEKLFF TGTGCCTTGACAGGGGTTAATGAAAAACTGTTTTTT
NA TRBJ1-5 TRBV5-5 few CASSLKEGLIQPQHF TGTGCCAGCAGTCTCAAGGAGGGGTTGATTCAGCCCCAGCATTTT
NA TRBJ1-4 TRBV28 NA CASSPSSTNEKLFF TGTGCCAGCAGTCCGAGTTCAACTAATGAAAAACTGTTTTTT
TRBD1 TRBJ1-4 TRBV5-1 NA CASSYGTANEKLFF TGCGCCAGCAGCTACGGGACAGCCAATGAAAAACTGTTTTTT
TRBD2 TRBJ2-4 TRBV15 NA CATSSAPGGLDIQYF TGTGCCACCAGCAGTGCCCCGGGGGGGCTGGACATTCAGTACTTC
TRBD1 TRBJ1-1 TRBV11-3 NA CASSLTGLADTEAFF TGTGCCAGCAGCTTGACAGGGCTTGCGGACACTGAAGCTTTCTTT
TRBD2 TRBJ2-3 TRBV4-1 NA CASSPLTGGTDTQYF TGCGCCAGCAGCCCGCTAACGGGAGGAACAGATACGCAGTATTTT
NA TRBJ2-7 TRBV21-1 NA CASSKALPSLGSYEQYF TGTGCCAGCAGCAAAGCGCTCCCTAGCCTCGGCTCCTACGAGCAGTACTTC
TRBD2 TRBJ2-1 TRBV6-6 NA CASSPQEAGGQAFRNEQFF TGTGCCAGCAGTCCCCAGGAGGCGGGGGGCCAAGCATTCCGCAATGAGCAGTTCTTC
NA TRBJ2-7 TRBV5-6 NA CASSSGKGGYSYEQYF TGTGCCAGCAGCTCTGGGAAGGGAGGTTACTCCTACGAGCAGTACTTC
NA TRBJ2-7 TRBV6-5 NA CASGRRQTPIEQYF TGTGCCAGCGGGAGGCGGCAAACTCCTATCGAGCAGTACTTC
NA TRBJ1-3 TRBV6-1 NA CASSESFFSGNTIYF TGTGCCAGCAGTGAATCCTTCTTTTCCGGAAACACCATATATTTT
NA TRBJ2-3 TRBV7-7 NA CASSHEAEDTQYF TGTGCCAGCTCACACGAGGCAGAGGATACGCAGTATTTT
NA TRBJ1-2 TRBV7-6 NA CASSRGSGYGYTF TGTGCCAGCAGCCGAGGGAGCGGCTATGGCTACACCTTC
NA TRBJ1-5 TRBV6-2/TRBV6-3 NA CASSYWTVSNQPQHF TGTGCCAGCAGTTACTGGACTGTTAGCAATCAGCCCCAGCATTTT
NA TRBJ2-3 TRBV19 NA CASSPSSPADTQYF TGTGCCAGTAGCCCCTCGTCCCCCGCAGATACGCAGTATTTT
NA TRBJ1-4 TRBV12-5 NA CASGYRVDEKLFF TGTGCTAGTGGTTACCGGGTTGACGAAAAACTGTTTTTT
NA TRBJ2-1 TRBV4-1 NA CASSQVADNEQFF TGCGCCAGCAGCCAAGTTGCAGACAATGAGCAGTTCTTC
NA TRBJ1-5 TRBV5-1 NA CASSLDTIGGGQPQHF TGCGCCAGCAGCTTGGATACGATCGGGGGAGGCCAGCCCCAGCATTTT
NA TRBJ1-2 TRBV29-1 NA CSVDDPTVGYGYTF TGCAGCGTTGATGACCCGACAGTTGGCTATGGCTACACCTTC
NA TRBJ2-3 TRBV4-2 NA CASSQDFRGRTDTQYF TGTGCCAGCAGCCAAGATTTCAGGGGCCGCACAGATACGCAGTATTTT
NA TRBJ1-3 TRBV18 NA CASSSGSGNTIYF TGTGCCAGCTCTTCAGGCTCTGGAAACACCATATATTTT
TRBD2 TRBJ2-2 TRBV5-1 NA CASSLSWLAGVTGELFF TGCGCCAGCAGCTTGTCATGGCTAGCGGGTGTTACCGGGGAGCTGTTTTTT
NA TRBJ2-2 TRBV10-2 NA CASSGFPMNTGELFF TGCGCCAGCAGTGGTTTTCCCATGAACACCGGGGAGCTGTTTTTT
TRBD2 TRBJ2-1 TRBV30 NA CAWSVSGRVNNEQFF TGTGCCTGGAGTGTCAGCGGGAGGGTTAACAATGAGCAGTTCTTC
NA TRBJ1-1 TRBV19 NA CASRTWRKAFF TGTGCCAGCCGTACTTGGAGGAAAGCTTTCTTT
TRBD1 TRBJ1-2 TRBV15 NA CATSRVGTGEYGYTF TGTGCCACCAGCAGAGTAGGGACAGGAGAGTATGGCTACACCTTC
TRBD2 TRBJ2-3 TRBV5-4 NA CASSPGTSGRSDTQYF TGTGCCAGCAGCCCTGGGACTAGCGGGAGGTCAGATACGCAGTATTTT
NA TRBJ2-7 TRBV6-5 NA CASSYSIQGSYEQYF TGTGCCAGCAGTTACTCTATACAGGGATCCTACGAGCAGTACTTC
TRBD1 TRBJ1-1 TRBV28 NA CASSLFLSPTGGLSTEAFF TGTGCCAGCAGTTTGTTCCTTTCGCCCACAGGGGGCTTGAGCACTGAAGCTTTCTTT
TRBD2 TRBJ2-1 TRBV5-4 NA CASSLWGGLGDEQFF TGTGCCAGCAGCTTGTGGGGGGGACTAGGGGATGAGCAGTTCTTC
TRBD1 TRBJ2-3 TRBV10-3 NA CATRGPTPSADTQYF TGTGCCACCAGGGGGCCAACCCCAAGCGCAGATACGCAGTATTTT
TRBD1 TRBJ1-5 TRBV24-1 few CATSDFRGLNQPQHF TGTGCCACCAGTGATTTCAGGGGGCTCAATCAGCCCCAGCATTTT
NA TRBJ1-2 TRBV18 NA CASSPDKLYGYTF TGTGCCAGCTCACCGGACAAGCTCTATGGCTACACCTTC
NA TRBJ2-7 TRBV15 NA CATSRVVAHEQYF TGTGCCACCAGCAGAGTTGTGGCCCACGAGCAGTACTTC
NA TRBJ1-5 TRBV5-1 NA CASSLAPGGNQPQHF TGCGCCAGCAGCTTGGCCCCCGGGGGCAATCAGCCCCAGCATTTT
NA TRBJ2-2 TRBV29-1 NA CSVTGTPNTGELFF TGCAGCGTGACCGGGACACCGAACACCGGGGAGCTGTTTTTT